This T cell receptor (beta chain) was sequenced in a study of tumor and adjacent non-tumor tissue in lung cancer. Details on this clonotype: At one of its ends the junction is not consistent with the germline gene, which may arise from a read error.

The library came from three nested PCR rounds adapted from ARM-PCR protocols. TCRdb re-called the multiplex PCR reads through MiXCR, storing one row per CDR3 protein. The sample lists 68,000 or so distinct CDR3 sequences, just under 60% occurring once. The CDR3 totals 12 residues. CDR1 is WNHNN and CDR2 is SYGVQD in the germline V gene (reference sequence). RNA was extracted from bulk tissue without any cell sorting. The sample comprised lung tumor tissue. The chain carries TRBV10-1 and TRBJ2-1, with D perhaps TRBD2 (7 bases). The origin of this receptor is a man aged 45-65 years with non-small cell lung cancer. CDR3 DNA sequence: TGCACCACCGGACTAGGGGGAGATGAGCATTTCTTC. It translates to CTTGLGGDEHFF.